Listed below are T cell receptor beta chains from one sample, sequenced in a study of T cell responses to AZD1222 COVID-19 vaccine. Measured with immunoSEQ multiplex PCR; TCRdb has only the in-frame clones, and not every one. Of around 110,000 clones listed, just under 95% are singletons. This material consisted of peripheral blood, taken on day 0 of AZD1222 vaccination. All receptors come from an adult in good health. The CDR3 runs from the conserved cysteine through the conserved F or W. The D gene is left open where the match is weak. Size values are once, few and many counts, or a class for expanded clones, and some rows have none.

cdr3_aa: CASSQGSSLSYGYTF
cdr3_nt: TGCGCCAGCAGCCAAGGAAGCAGCCTCTCCTATGGCTACACCTTC
j_call: TRBJ1-2
v_call: TRBV4-1
clone_size: -
d_call: -

cdr3_aa: CASSPTRTGELFF
cdr3_nt: TGTGCCAGCAGCCCAACGAGGACCGGGGAGCTGTTTTTT
j_call: TRBJ2-2
v_call: TRBV5-8
clone_size: -
d_call: -

cdr3_aa: CASSPRTYSRRNTIYF
cdr3_nt: TGTGCCAGCAGCCCCCGAACCTACAGTAGGCGAAACACCATATATTTT
j_call: TRBJ1-3
v_call: TRBV3-1/TRBV3-2
clone_size: -
d_call: -

cdr3_aa: CASSLAGTQETQYF
cdr3_nt: TGCGCCAGCAGCTTGGCCGGGACACAAGAGACCCAGTACTTC
j_call: TRBJ2-5
v_call: TRBV5-1
clone_size: -
d_call: -

cdr3_aa: CASSVLRVADSPLHF
cdr3_nt: TGTGCCAGCAGCGTACTCAGGGTGGCGGATTCACCCCTCCACTTT
j_call: TRBJ1-6
v_call: TRBV6-5
clone_size: -
d_call: -

cdr3_aa: CASSPLVGEPQHF
cdr3_nt: TGTGCCAGCAGCCCGCTAGTAGGGGAGCCCCAGCATTTT
j_call: TRBJ1-5
v_call: TRBV3-1/TRBV3-2
clone_size: -
d_call: -

cdr3_aa: CAIRRGQDTDTQYF
cdr3_nt: TGTGCCATCAGGAGGGGGCAAGACACAGATACGCAGTATTTT
j_call: TRBJ2-3
v_call: TRBV10-3
clone_size: -
d_call: TRBD1

cdr3_aa: CASSRAGGPNEQFF
cdr3_nt: TGTGCCAGCTCCCGGGCAGGGGGCCCAAATGAGCAGTTCTTC
j_call: TRBJ2-1
v_call: TRBV18
clone_size: -
d_call: TRBD1

cdr3_aa: CASSPDFGGVDYTF
cdr3_nt: TGTGCCAGCTCACCAGATTTTGGAGGCGTGGACTACACCTTC
j_call: TRBJ1-2
v_call: TRBV18
clone_size: -
d_call: -

cdr3_aa: CASSRDRSGANVLTF
cdr3_nt: TGTGCCAGCAGCCGAGACAGGTCTGGGGCCAACGTCCTGACTTTC
j_call: TRBJ2-6
v_call: TRBV6-5
clone_size: -
d_call: -

cdr3_aa: CASSFAGEGGVYGYTF
cdr3_nt: TGTGCCAGCAGTTTTGCTGGGGAGGGGGGAGTCTATGGCTACACCTTC
j_call: TRBJ1-2
v_call: TRBV28
clone_size: once
d_call: -

cdr3_aa: CASRTSVGQGFYYEQYF
cdr3_nt: TGTGCCAGCAGAACCTCAGTTGGACAGGGGTTTTACTACGAGCAGTACTTC
j_call: TRBJ2-7
v_call: TRBV27
clone_size: -
d_call: TRBD1

cdr3_aa: CASSQRRENTDTQYF
cdr3_nt: TGCGCCAGCAGCCAGAGGCGGGAGAACACAGATACGCAGTATTTT
j_call: TRBJ2-3
v_call: TRBV4-1
clone_size: -
d_call: TRBD2

cdr3_aa: CASSPGPMSSGANVLTF
cdr3_nt: TGTGCCAGCAGTCCGGGACCAATGAGCTCTGGGGCCAACGTCCTGACTTTC
j_call: TRBJ2-6
v_call: TRBV28
clone_size: -
d_call: -

cdr3_aa: CASSPGGPNEKLFF
cdr3_nt: TGTGCCAGCAGTCCAGGGGGTCCTAATGAAAAACTGTTTTTT
j_call: TRBJ1-4
v_call: TRBV7-8
clone_size: once
d_call: TRBD1

cdr3_aa: CASSEGGDYEQYF
cdr3_nt: TGTGCCAGCAGTGAGGGCGGGGACTACGAGCAGTACTTC
j_call: TRBJ2-7
v_call: TRBV6-4
clone_size: -
d_call: -

cdr3_aa: CASSLVSGRANTEAFF
cdr3_nt: TGTGCCAGCAGCTTAGTGTCCGGACGGGCGAACACTGAAGCTTTCTTT
j_call: TRBJ1-1
v_call: TRBV7-9
clone_size: -
d_call: -